The entry that follows covers one T cell receptor (beta chain) sequence. The CDR3 totals 18 residues. Germline CDR1 and CDR2: KGHSH and LQKENI. Trimming removed 5 bases from V and 0 bases from J, with 17 bases in between. This record comes from a study of blood T cell repertoires in COVID-19. Study details: Samples taken during acute and convalescent COVID-19 were collected in the United States, Italy and Spain. PBMCs, B-cell-depleted T cells, or T cells provided the cDNA or gDNA that made up the material.

Clones were sequenced by immunoSEQ multiplex PCR, and TCRdb holds only the in-frame ones, with some missing. The sample contains some 220,000 clones, 85% of which appear only once. Input material: peripheral blood. V usage is TRBV18 and J usage is TRBJ2-6; tentatively, D is TRBD1 (6 bases). This receptor was taken from a man in his forties or fifties who had recovered from COVID-19. CDR3 in DNA: TGTGCCAGCTCAAAGGTCGAGGGACACTCCTCTGGGGCCAACGTCCTGACTTTC. Protein sequence: CASSKVEGHSSGANVLTF.